These 6 T cell receptor beta chains came from one sample sequenced in a study of Graves' ophthalmopathy and Graves' hyperthyroidism. As the template, RNA transcripts were used to amplify TCR beta CDR3 regions. The first round was an RT-PCR with HTBI primers, and the second round was a multiplex PCR. MiXCR, applied by TCRdb to the multiplex PCR reads, yields one record per CDR3 protein. The data contain 600,000 to 950,000 distinct CDR3 sequences, roughly 41% of them singletons. Source material: peripheral blood. The source is an adult man with Graves' ophthalmopathy.

This rearrangement joins TRBV29-1 to TRBJ1-2; D gene ambiguous. The CDR3 consists of 9 residues. V gave up 6 bases and J gave up 5 bases, with 4 bases separating them. Germline V gives CDR1 SQVTM, CDR2 ANQGSEA. The CDR3, as DNA: TGCAGCGTACAATATGGCTACACCTTC. It yields the protein CSVQYGYTF. The full variable domain, rest sourced from reference TRBV29-1 and TRBJ1-2, is SAVISQKPSRDICQRGTSLTIQCQVDSQVTMMFWYRQQPGQSLTLIATANQGSEATYESGFVIDKFPISRPNLTFSTLTVSNMSPEDSSIYLCSVQYGYTFGSGTRLTVV.

This clonotype came up many times. The rearrangement links TRBV12-3 or TRBV12-4 to TRBJ1-2; possible D gene TRBD1, 6 bases. V was trimmed by 6 bases and J by 4 bases, leaving 12 bases between them. The CDR3 is 13 amino acids. CDR3 amino acids: CASSLQGSYGYTF. CDR3 coding DNA: TGTGCCAGCAGCTTACAGGGCAGCTATGGCTACACCTTC.

This clonotype was recorded a few times. The chain is built from TRBV29-1 and TRBJ1-2, with 8 positions matching TRBD1. CDR1 SQVTM and CDR2 ANQGSEA come from the germline V gene. Trimming at V came to 7 bases and at J to 2 bases, leaving 6 bases not matched to a gene. The CDR3 is 13 residues long. The CDR3 nucleotides are TGCAGCGATGGACAGGGCCAAAACTATGGCTACACCTTC. It translates to CSDGQGQNYGYTF.

This clonotype showed up just a few times. An end of the junction does not agree with germline; a read error may underlie this. The chain is built from TRBV24-1 and TRBJ1-5; no definite D call. CDR3 length: 13 amino acids. The germline CDR1 and CDR2 sequences are KGHDR and SFDVKD. The CDR3 sequence: CASSSEINQPQHF. The CDR3 region has the DNA TGTGCCAGCAGTTCCGAGATCAATCAGCCCCAGCATTTT.

This clonotype was observed at least ten times. The CDR3 spells CASSLRTGSGANVLTF. In DNA form, the CDR3 reads TGTGCCAGCAGTTTACGGACAGGGTCTGGGGCCAACGTCCTGACTTTC. The chain couples TRBV12-3 or TRBV12-4 to TRBJ2-6; 8 bases are a match to TRBD1. V lost 2 bases to trimming and J lost 1 base; unmatched junction nucleotides: 1. This CDR3 is 16 amino acids long.

This clonotype was seen only a few times. The chain joins TRBV6-4 to TRBJ1-6; 7 positions match TRBD1. Germline CDR1 and CDR2: MRHNA and SNTAGT. The V gene end was trimmed by 6 bases and the J gene end by 5 bases; junction bases not matched to a gene: 4. This CDR3 has 14 amino acids. CDR3 protein: CASSITGDNSPLHF. DNA of the CDR3: TGTGCCAGCAGCATTACAGGGGATAATTCACCCCTCCACTTT.